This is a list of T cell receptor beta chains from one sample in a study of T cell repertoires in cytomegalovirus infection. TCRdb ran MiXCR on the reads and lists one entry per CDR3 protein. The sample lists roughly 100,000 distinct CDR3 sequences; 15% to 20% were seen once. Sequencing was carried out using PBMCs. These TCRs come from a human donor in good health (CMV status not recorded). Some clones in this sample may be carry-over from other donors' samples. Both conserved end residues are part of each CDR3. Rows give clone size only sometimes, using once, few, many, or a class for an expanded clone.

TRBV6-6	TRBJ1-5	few	CASCGGDGQPQHF
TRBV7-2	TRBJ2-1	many	CASSLARSHEQFF
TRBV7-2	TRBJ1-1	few	CASSLEGVDEAFF
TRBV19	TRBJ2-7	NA	CASSSGQERSYEQYF
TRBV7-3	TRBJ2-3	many	CASSLTGTDTQYF
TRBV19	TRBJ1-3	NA	CASSTMSSHSGNTIYF
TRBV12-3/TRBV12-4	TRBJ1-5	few	CASSVQGAQPQHF
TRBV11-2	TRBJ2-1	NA	CASIPRVVGPGDEQFF
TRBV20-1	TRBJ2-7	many	CSAKDVLNVYEQYF
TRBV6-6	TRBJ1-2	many	CASRGQKYGYTF
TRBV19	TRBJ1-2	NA	CASSIKDRGPAYGYTF
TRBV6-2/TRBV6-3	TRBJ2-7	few	CASNDETYEQYF
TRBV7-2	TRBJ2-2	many	CASSSRGTGNTGELFF
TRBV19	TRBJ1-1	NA	CASSIWASRAEAFF
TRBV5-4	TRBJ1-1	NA	CASSSKTGVNTEAFF
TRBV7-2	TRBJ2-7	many	CASSWTGMGEQYF
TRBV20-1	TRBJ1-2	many	CSARPASGTGDPYYGYTF
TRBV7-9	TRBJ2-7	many	CASSFRGGYLYEQYF
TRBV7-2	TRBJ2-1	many	CASSPRPSGGANEQFF
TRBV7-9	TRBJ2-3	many	CASSLGTAPSTDTQYF
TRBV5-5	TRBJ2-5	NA	CASSASGVASQETQYF
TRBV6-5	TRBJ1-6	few	CASSYSGRGNSPLHF
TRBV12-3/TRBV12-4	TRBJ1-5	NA	CASSPSRDTRKNQPQHF